The 30 T cell receptor beta chains given below trace back to one sample, sequenced in a study of preoperative IRX-2 immunotherapy in early breast cancer. Some clones are missing from TCRdb's copy, which holds only in-frame ones; the method was immunoSEQ multiplex PCR. The table records about 43,000 clones, about 95% of them present only once. Regarding treatment: preoperative locoregional IRX-2 cytokine immunotherapy. This material consisted of tumor tissue, taken after IRX-2 immunotherapy. These receptors came from a human donor with breast cancer.

The chain employs TRBV2 and TRBJ2-1; 9 positions match TRBD2. The CDR3 has 14 amino acids. Per germline, CDR1 SNHLY and CDR2 FYNNEI. Unmatched junction bases numbered 9, after V lost 5 bases and J lost 10 bases. The CDR3 reads CASSPSGAVREQFF. The CDR3 DNA reads TGTGCCAGCAGTCCTAGCGGGGCTGTCCGGGAGCAGTTCTTC.

The chain has TRBV5-1 and TRBJ1-5; D ambiguous. This CDR3 comprises 14 residues. The germline CDR1 and CDR2 sequences are SGHRS and YFSETQ. V lost 0 bases and J lost 6, with 10 bases in between. CDR3 in amino acids: CASSLGGWSQPQHF. CDR3 DNA: TGCGCCAGCAGCTTGGGAGGGTGGAGTCAGCCCCAGCATTTT.

V is TRBV4-3 and J is TRBJ1-4, with a weak D call TRBD1 (5 bases). Per germline, CDR1 LGHNA and CDR2 YSLEER. The V gene lost 3 bases and the J gene lost 3 bases, with 14 bases spanning the gap. The CDR3 runs to 16 residues. DNA for the CDR3: TGCGCCAGCAGCCAGATCCGAGGGGCCCCTAATGAAAAACTGTTTTTT. Its translation: CASSQIRGAPNEKLFF.

This chain connects TRBV18 to TRBJ1-4, with D perhaps TRBD1 (5 bases). From germline, CDR1 is KGHSH and CDR2 LQKENI. V was trimmed by 2 bases and J by 7 bases, leaving 5 bases between them. The CDR3 is 12 amino acids. The CDR3 bases are TGTGCCAGCTCACCAGACAGTGAAAAACTGTTTTTT. Residues: CASSPDSEKLFF.

The rearrangement links TRBV2 to TRBJ1-2; 7 bases agree with TRBD1. The germline V gene has CDR1 SNHLY and CDR2 FYNNEI. The CDR3 covers 17 residues. With 6 bases clipped from V and 4 bases from J, the junction kept 17 bases outside the gene matches. CDR3 residues: CASSPFLASGGSYGYTF. The CDR3, as DNA: TGTGCCAGCAGCCCTTTCCTGGCGTCAGGGGGGTCCTATGGCTACACCTTC.

The chain links TRBV7-2 to TRBJ2-3, with D unclear. Germline V lookup: CDR1 SGHTA, CDR2 FQGNSA. V was trimmed by 2 bases and J by 6 bases, leaving 15 bases between them. The CDR3 runs 15 residues. CDR3 nucleotides: TGTGCCAGCAGCTTATGGTCCCAGGTCGACGATACGCAGTATTTT. Amino acids: CASSLWSQVDDTQYF.

The rearrangement joins TRBV7-6 to TRBJ1-5; no firm D call. The CDR3 has 13 amino acids. The V end was cut by 4 bases, the J end by 1 base, with 5 bases between. Germline V CDR1 and CDR2: SGHVS, FNYEAQ. CDR3 DNA: TGTGCCAGCAGCTCTGAGAGCAATCAGCCCCAGCATTTT. Translating it yields CASSSESNQPQHF.

This chain joins TRBV11-2 and TRBJ2-1; TRBD2 matches at 7 bases. Per the germline V gene, CDR1 is SGHAT and CDR2 is FQNNGV. V shed 3 bases, J shed 4 bases, and the junction held 6 bases outside the gene matches. The CDR3 runs 15 residues. The CDR3 bases are TGTGCCAGCAGCTTCCTCGCGGGAGATTACAATGAGCAGTTCTTC. Translation: CASSFLAGDYNEQFF.

This clone was seen only once. The chain combines TRBV29-1 with TRBJ2-5; 14 positions match TRBD2. The CDR3 sequence is 15 residues long. J was trimmed by 5 bases and V by 7 bases; bases with no gene match: 9. CDR1 is SQVTM and CDR2 is ANQGSEA in the germline V gene. The CDR3: CSAGGTSGSRETQYF. CDR3 nucleotide sequence: TGCAGCGCTGGGGGGACTAGCGGGAGTAGGGAGACCCAGTACTTC.

This chain links TRBV11-1 with TRBJ2-1; D is ambiguous. V lost 5 bases to trimming and J lost 1 base, with 15 bases between them. Germline lookup yields CDR1 SGHAT and CDR2 FQDESV (reference sequence). The CDR3 has 16 residues. In DNA, the CDR3 is TGTGCCAGCAGCAGCCGCGGTCAGCGTTCCTACAATGAGCAGTTCTTC. It translates to CASSSRGQRSYNEQFF.

The rearrangement uses TRBV14 and TRBJ1-2; D is perhaps TRBD1 (5 bases). The CDR3 length is 13 residues. Trimming took 1 base from V and 8 from J, leaving 11 bases between them. Germline CDR1 and CDR2: SGHDN and FVKESK. The CDR3 here is CASSQVATVGYTF. For the CDR3, the DNA is TGTGCCAGCAGCCAAGTCGCGACAGTGGGCTACACCTTC.

This clone was seen only once. The rearrangement uses TRBV5-1 and TRBJ2-5; D may be TRBD1 (5 bases). TRBJ2-7 matches the DNA end more closely, so the J call is doubtful. CDR3 length equals 14 residues. Germline CDR1 is SGHRS and CDR2 is YFSETQ. The CDR3 DNA reads as TGCGCCAGCAGCACCACCTCAGGGCTCTACGAGCAGTACTTC. Protein product: CASSTTSGLYEQYF.

V usage is TRBV2 and J usage is TRBJ2-1, with 7 bases that match TRBD2. Trimming took 5 bases from V and 7 from J; bases not matched to a gene: 14. Per the germline V gene, CDR1 is SNHLY and CDR2 is FYNNEI. The CDR3 totals 16 residues. The CDR3 sequence: CASSQTSSRAGNEQFF. The DNA of the CDR3 is TGTGCCAGCAGTCAGACTAGCTCGAGGGCGGGGAATGAGCAGTTCTTC.

The chain combines TRBV18 with TRBJ2-3; no clear D. The CDR3 runs to 14 residues. Trimming removed 5 bases at V and 6 bases at J, with 15 bases between. Germline V gene data show CDR1 as KGHSH and CDR2 as LQKENI. CDR3 in DNA: TGTGCCAGCTCAGCCGGGTCTCATCAGGATACGCAGTATTTT. This sequence encodes CASSAGSHQDTQYF.

The chain employs TRBV18 and TRBJ1-1; perhaps TRBD1 as D (5 bases). The germline CDR1 and CDR2 sequences are KGHSH and LQKENI. The CDR3 loop spans 15 amino acids. Trimming cost V 5 bases and J 3 bases, with 16 bases left between them. CDR3 DNA sequence: TGTGCCAGCTCATCCCTGGGGACCGACCACACTGAAGCTTTCTTT. Encoded protein: CASSSLGTDHTEAFF.

V gene TRBV7-8 combines with J gene TRBJ2-1; 9 nucleotides match TRBD2. V lost 2 bases to trimming and J lost 11 bases; unmatched junction nucleotides: 10. CDR1 SGHVS and CDR2 FQNEAQ come from the germline V gene. This CDR3 has 15 residues. The CDR3: CASSLNPASGAQQFF. The CDR3 bases are TGTGCCAGCAGCTTAAATCCCGCTAGCGGGGCCCAGCAGTTCTTC.

V usage is TRBV5-1 and J usage is TRBJ1-2; 7 bases fit TRBD1. V lost 2 bases to trimming and J lost 14 bases; unmatched junction nucleotides: 12. CDR3 length: 13 residues. Germline V gene sequence: CDR1 SGHRS, CDR2 YFSETQ. The CDR3 nucleotides are TGCGCCAGCAGCTTAGACAGGGAACGAGGCTCAACCTTC. This codes for CASSLDRERGSTF.

V is TRBV30 and J is TRBJ1-2; D gene uncertain. This CDR3 has 15 residues. The V and J ends lost 0 bases and 3 bases respectively, with 14 bases between them. Germline CDR1 reads GTSNPN; CDR2 reads SVGIG (reference sequence). CDR3 sequence reads: CAWSVVNRPDYGYTF. CDR3 DNA: TGTGCCTGGAGTGTGGTCAACCGGCCCGACTATGGCTACACCTTC.

The chain uses TRBV28 and TRBJ2-4, with a weak D call TRBD2 (5 bases). V gave up 3 bases and J gave up 1 base, with 13 bases separating them. This CDR3 has 16 amino acids. Germline-derived CDR1 and CDR2 are MDHEN and SYDVKM. The chain's CDR3 is CASSLRAGAAKNIQYF. CDR3 bases: TGTGCCAGCAGTTTGAGGGCAGGCGCTGCCAAAAACATTCAGTACTTC.

The chain recombines TRBV4-3 with TRBJ2-3; tentative D call: TRBD1 (5 bases). The CDR3 sequence is 14 residues long. Germline assignment: CDR1 LGHNA and CDR2 YSLEER. Trimming stripped 6 bases from V and 1 base from J, with 11 bases between. DNA for the CDR3: TGCGCCAGCAGGGCAGGGTTCGGCACAGATACGCAGTATTTT. Translated, it gives CASRAGFGTDTQYF.

A single count supports this clone. V gene TRBV7-3 combines with J gene TRBJ2-7; perhaps TRBD1 as D (6 bases). The germline V and J ends were trimmed by 0 bases and 3 bases, with 9 bases remaining between them. CDR3 length: 14 residues. Germline CDR1 SGHTA, CDR2 FQGTGA. The CDR3 is CASSLTAGDYEQYF. In DNA form, the CDR3 reads TGTGCCAGCAGCTTAACGGCAGGGGACTACGAGCAGTACTTC.

The chain uses TRBV15 and TRBJ1-6, with TRBD1 matching 7 bases. The CDR3 contains 16 residues. In germline, CDR1 is LNHNV, CDR2 YYDKDF (reference sequence). V gave up 5 bases and J gave up 0 bases; unmatched junction bases: 4. CDR3 protein: CATSLTGISYNSPLHF. The CDR3 bases are TGTGCCACCAGCCTGACAGGGATCTCCTATAATTCACCCCTCCACTTT.

This clone was observed a handful of times. The V call is TRBV28, the J call TRBJ1-1; no definite D call. The V gene lost 6 bases and the J gene lost 3 bases, with 14 bases spanning the gap. The length of the CDR3 is 14 residues. CDR1 is MDHEN, CDR2 SYDVKM, per germline. In DNA, the CDR3 is TGTGCCAGCAGACCACCGAACAGATACACTGAAGCTTTCTTT. Protein: CASRPPNRYTEAFF.

The J gene is TRBJ2-5, the V gene TRBV6-5; D uncertain. Germline values: CDR1 MNHEY, CDR2 SVGAGI. Trimming removed 2 bases from V and 5 bases from J, with 15 bases in between. The CDR3 has 15 residues. The CDR3 here is CASSYMAALRETQYF. The CDR3 nucleotides read TGTGCCAGCAGTTACATGGCGGCTCTCCGGGAGACCCAGTACTTC.

This clone was recorded once. The chain uses TRBV4-3 and TRBJ1-2; 7 bases agree with TRBD1. V lost 4 bases to trimming and J lost 4 bases; unmatched junction nucleotides: 12. Germline CDR1 and CDR2: LGHNA and YSLEER. CDR3 size: 16 residues. CDR3 nucleotides: TGCGCCAGCAGCCGAGGTGCCACAGGGGACGCCTATGGCTACACCTTC. Its translation: CASSRGATGDAYGYTF.

The rearrangement links TRBV18 to TRBJ2-2; 8 nucleotides align to TRBD1. Germline assignment: CDR1 KGHSH and CDR2 LQKENI. V dropped 3 bases and J dropped 5; count of bases not matched to a gene: 5. This CDR3 has 15 residues. CDR3 nucleotides: TGTGCCAGCTCACCGCGGGACAGGTCGACCGGGGAGCTGTTTTTT. Translated, it gives CASSPRDRSTGELFF.

The rearrangement links TRBV15 to TRBJ2-7; D remains unclear. CDR3 length: 16 residues. The V gene's germline CDR1 is LNHNV and CDR2 YYDKDF (reference sequence). V was trimmed by 0 bases and J by 0 bases, leaving 12 bases between them. This CDR3 is CATSRDPVTSSYEQYF. CDR3 bases: TGTGCCACCAGCAGAGATCCCGTAACGAGCTCCTACGAGCAGTACTTC.

V usage is TRBV15 and J usage is TRBJ2-7; D call uncertain. The CDR3 is made up of 13 amino acids. Germline CDR1 LNHNV, CDR2 YYDKDF (reference sequence). V gave up 3 bases and J gave up 4 bases, with 10 bases separating them. As DNA, the CDR3 is TGTGCCACCAGCAGGTGGCACAGTTACGAGCAGTACTTC. It is translated as CATSRWHSYEQYF.

V gene TRBV6-1 combines with J gene TRBJ1-4; D gene uncertain. CDR1 is MNHNS and CDR2 is SASEGT in the germline V gene. V lost 2 bases to trimming and J lost 8 bases, with 15 bases between them. This CDR3 comprises 15 residues. CDR3 DNA: TGTGCCAGCAGTGAAAACGGCGGGGTATGGGAAAAACTGTTTTTT. It encodes CASSENGGVWEKLFF.

The chain couples TRBV7-3 to TRBJ1-1; D gene unclear. Per germline, CDR1 SGHTA and CDR2 FQGTGA. V lost 1 base and J lost 2, with 8 bases in between. CDR3 length equals 14 residues. CDR3 DNA: TGTGCCAGCAGCTTAAGGCACAGTAACACTGAAGCTTTCTTT. This gives the protein CASSLRHSNTEAFF.